A single sample is the source of the 6 T cell receptor beta chains below, sequenced in a study of CD8 T cells in ankylosing spondylitis. Antigen specificity for these receptors is unknown. MiXCR, applied by TCRdb to the 5' RACE reads, yields one record per CDR3 protein. The sample shows 670,000 or so distinct CDR3 sequences, over 15% of them seen only once. Broader study findings: Ankylosing spondylitis blood appeared to be characterized by a TCR beta motif of roughly eight highly homologous variants.

Sequenced: blood, either unsorted or a sorted T cell fraction (not recorded which). Source of these receptors: a male donor with ankylosing spondylitis.

This clonotype occurred a few times. The CDR3 reads CASSAQATPSTEAFF. The CDR3 nucleotides are TGTGCCAGCAGCGCACAGGCCACACCGTCCACTGAAGCTTTCTTT. V is TRBV9 and J is TRBJ1-1; tentatively, D is TRBD1 (5 bases). Trimming removed 3 bases from V and 4 bases from J, with 16 bases in between. The germline V gene encodes CDR1 SGDLS and CDR2 YYNGEE. This CDR3 spans 15 amino acids. The full variable domain, completed using reference TRBV9 and TRBJ1-1, is DSGVTQTPKHLITATGQRVTLRCSPRSGDLSVYWYQQSLDQGLQFLIQYYNGEERAKGNILERFSAQQFPDLHSELNLSSLELGDSALYFCASSAQATPSTEAFFGQGTRLTVV.

There are a few counts of this clonotype. The J gene is TRBJ2-7, the V gene TRBV20-1, with 9 nucleotides matching TRBD1. V was clipped by 0 bases and J by 4 bases; unmatched bases: 10. The CDR3 sequence is 16 residues long. Germline V gives CDR1 DFQATT, CDR2 SNEGSKA (reference sequence). CDR3 residues: CSARDLRGTGFYEQYF. The CDR3 DNA sequence: TGCAGTGCTAGAGATCTGCGTGGGACAGGGTTTTACGAGCAGTACTTC.

This clonotype was seen more than once but under ten times. The chain combines TRBV6-2 or TRBV6-3 with TRBJ2-2; 8 bases align to TRBD2. With V trimmed by 5 bases and J by 6 bases, 8 bases remained unmatched. The germline CDR1 and CDR2 sequences are MNHEY and SVGEGT. The CDR3 sequence is 15 residues long. The CDR3, as DNA: TGTGCCAGCAGTCCCTACTCGCGGGAGGCCGGGGAGCTGTTTTTT. Translating gives CASSPYSREAGELFF.

This clonotype has more than one count but fewer than ten. V usage is TRBV15 and J usage is TRBJ2-5; D perhaps matches TRBD2 (5 bases). The V gene's germline CDR1 is LNHNV and CDR2 YYDKDF (reference sequence). This CDR3 contains 15 residues. Trimming removed 5 bases from V and 5 bases from J, with 18 bases in between. This CDR3 is CATSGGLPMGETQYF. The CDR3 nucleotides read TGTGCCACCAGCGGCGGACTCCCGATGGGGGAGACCCAGTACTTC.

This clonotype has a count of ten or more. V is TRBV5-1 and J is TRBJ2-7, with D possibly TRBD2 on 6 matching bases. Trimming shortened V by 4 bases and J by 3 bases, and 11 bases separated the two germline ends. Germline CDR1 reads SGHRS; CDR2 reads YFSETQ. The CDR3 length is 13 residues. The CDR3 sequence is CASSLPEGYEQYF. The CDR3 nucleotides read TGCGCCAGCAGCCTCCCGGAGGGCTACGAGCAGTACTTC.

The chain uses TRBV12-3 or TRBV12-4 and TRBJ1-4, with D unresolved. V lost 6 bases, J lost 1 base, and 9 bases lay in between. The CDR3 loop spans 14 amino acids. CDR3 sequence (DNA): TGTGCCAGCAGGGAAGGCGTAACTAATGAAAAACTGTTTTTT. Protein sequence: CASREGVTNEKLFF.